This TCR beta chain was captured in a study of T-cell memory formation after mild COVID-19 (dated by TCRdb to the early 2020s). Notes on the research overall: Most TCR sequence clusters were specific to one of the two donors. Two young, previously healthy adult volunteers, one female and one male, were included in the cohort. T-cell clones expanding and contracting after mild COVID-19 in two donors were tracked by longitudinal TCRalpha and TCRbeta repertoire sequencing. Here is what the overall study found, with its caveats: The study included only a couple of mild cases, and larger cohorts that include severe cases with pre-infection samples were judged to be necessary. Whether the second-wave clones peaking on day 37 were SARS-CoV-2 specific was not confirmed. Contracting CD4+ clones appeared mostly in the CM and EM memory subsets, whereas CD8+ clones were enriched in EMRA. Some responding clones were detected in pre-infection memory, which suggested that pre-existing cross-reactive memory T cells had joined the SARS-CoV-2 response. Clones that contracted from day 15 to 85 showed balanced CD4/CD8 phenotypes, whereas a second wave of clones that expanded from day 15 to 37 leaned towards CD4+.

This clonotype was observed many times. Its specific antigen is unknown. Base qualities are not provided; no much larger clone lies one nucleotide away. Ficoll-Paque density gradient centrifugation was used to isolate PBMCs. The instrument given in TCRdb is Illumina NovaSeq 6000. Using 5'RACE with constant-segment primers, TCRalpha and TCRbeta cDNA libraries were constructed, with sample barcodes and unique molecular identifiers added in the process. Trizol reagent was used to extract RNA from every sample. Library amplification was performed in two PCR steps, and a second sample barcode and Illumina TruSeq adapters were introduced in the second step. Sequencing of the libraries was done on an Illumina NovaSeq, producing 2 x 150 bp paired-end reads. The source study handled its data this way. With migec v1.2.7, reads were demultiplexed and then collapsed into UMI-guided consensus sequences. Using mixcr v2.1.11, UMI consensuses were aligned to TRA and TRB V and J templates and then assembled into clonotypes. A clonotype was counted as expanded or contracted only when both edgeR and NoisET called the clonotype significant, with the noise models trained on biological replicates. For edgeR calls, a false discovery rate-adjusted p below 0.01 and a log2 fold-change threshold of 1 were applied. As an exploratory analysis of dynamics, max-normalized trajectories of the 1000 most abundant clonotypes were examined with PCA combined with hierarchical clustering. Separately sequenced CD4+ and CD8+ repertoires were used to assign the CD4 or CD8 phenotype of responding clones. In-frame beta chains were kept once TCRdb had trimmed the public reads at Q25 with fastp and called clones with MiXCR. Each CDR3 protein appears once, grouped with its most common genes and DNA. The V and J calls were determined by TCRdb, not by the authors. The sample profile shows 450,000 to 700,000 distinct CDR3 sequences; around 17% of them were found once. The biggest ten clones account for 9.5% to 15% of the sample.

According to the germline V gene, CDR1 reads KGHDR and CDR2 reads SFDVKD. Clipping removes 0 bases from V and 1 base from J, with 12 as the unmatched junction base count. Spanning cysteine to phenylalanine, the CDR3 consists of 21 amino acids. The entry retains the CDR3 DNA only, 63 bases that are in frame from base 1. The sequenced sample consisted of PBMCs or a T cell subset sorted from them (not recorded which). The chain uses TRBV24-1 and TRBJ2-2, with 11 junctional bases fitting TRBD2. The origin of this receptor is an adult woman who had mild COVID-19 (a few samples of this study predate the infection). The sample titles of this study are shuffled in the database, so cell type and time point are left out; the donor was told from shared clones. The CDR3 amino acid sequence is: CATSDLRGLAGGLRNTGELFF. Here is the DNA: TGTGCCACCAGTGATTTGCGGGGGCTAGCGGGAGGATTACGGAACACCGGGGAGCTGTTTTTT.